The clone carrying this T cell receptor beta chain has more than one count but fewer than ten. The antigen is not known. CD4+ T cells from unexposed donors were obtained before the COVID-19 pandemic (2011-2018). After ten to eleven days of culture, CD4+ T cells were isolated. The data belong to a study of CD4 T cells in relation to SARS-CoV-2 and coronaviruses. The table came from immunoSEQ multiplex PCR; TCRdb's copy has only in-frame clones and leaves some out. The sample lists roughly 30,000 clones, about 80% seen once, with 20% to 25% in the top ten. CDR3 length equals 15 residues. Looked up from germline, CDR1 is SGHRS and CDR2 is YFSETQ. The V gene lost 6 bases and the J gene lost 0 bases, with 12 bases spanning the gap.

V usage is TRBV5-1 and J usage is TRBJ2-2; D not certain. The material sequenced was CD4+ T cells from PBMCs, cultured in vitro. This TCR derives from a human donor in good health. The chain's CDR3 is CASIGGIPNTGELFF. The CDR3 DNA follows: TGCGCCAGCATCGGTGGAATACCGAACACCGGGGAGCTGTTTTTT. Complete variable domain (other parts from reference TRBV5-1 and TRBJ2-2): KAGVTQTPRYLIKTRGQQVTLSCSPISGHRSVSWYQQTPGQGLQFLFEYFSETQRNKGNFPGRFSGRQFSNSRSEMNVSTLELGDSALYLCASIGGIPNTGELFFGEGSRLTVL.